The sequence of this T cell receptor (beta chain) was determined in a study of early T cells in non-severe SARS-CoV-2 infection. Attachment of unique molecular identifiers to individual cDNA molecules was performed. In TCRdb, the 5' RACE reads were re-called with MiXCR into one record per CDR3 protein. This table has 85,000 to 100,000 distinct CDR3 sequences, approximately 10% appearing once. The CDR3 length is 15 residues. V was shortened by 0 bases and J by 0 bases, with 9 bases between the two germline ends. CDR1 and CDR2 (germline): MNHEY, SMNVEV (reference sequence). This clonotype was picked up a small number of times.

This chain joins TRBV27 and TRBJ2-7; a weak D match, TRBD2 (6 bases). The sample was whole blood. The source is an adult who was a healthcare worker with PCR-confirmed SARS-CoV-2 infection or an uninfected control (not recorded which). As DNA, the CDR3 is TGTGCCAGCAGTTTATCATGGAGGGACTCCTACGAGCAGTACTTC. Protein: CASSLSWRDSYEQYF.